One and the same sample provided the 16 T cell receptor beta chains below, sequenced in a study of T cells in Graves' hyperthyroidism and ophthalmopathy. TCR beta CDR3 region amplification was performed from RNA transcripts. During a first-round RT-PCR of the TCR CDR3, the HTBI primer set was used. TCRdb processed the multiplex PCR reads anew with MiXCR; each CDR3 protein has one entry. The data contain some 300,000 distinct CDR3 sequences, about 19% of them singletons. The sample consisted of blood. These receptors were taken from a man aged 45-65 years with Graves' ophthalmopathy.

There are many counts of this clonotype. The J gene is TRBJ2-1, the V gene TRBV7-8; D call uncertain. Germline V gene sequence: CDR1 SGHVS, CDR2 FQNEAQ. The CDR3 covers 16 residues. V dropped 5 bases and J dropped 0 bases, with 14 bases sitting between them. The CDR3 coding sequence is TGTGCCAGCAGCCCTCAACGATTCAGCTCCTACAATGAGCAGTTCTTC. This translates into CASSPQRFSSYNEQFF.

There are many counts of this clonotype. The rearrangement joins TRBV9 to TRBJ1-2; D unresolved. This CDR3 spans 13 amino acids. V was pared by 0 bases and J by 1 base, with 4 bases between. Per the germline V gene, CDR1 is SGDLS and CDR2 is YYNGEE. Here the CDR3 reads CASSVGDNYGYTF. The CDR3 DNA is TGTGCCAGCAGCGTAGGAGATAACTATGGCTACACCTTC.

The chain recombines TRBV28 with TRBJ2-7; 14 bases agree with TRBD2. The CDR3 spans 18 residues. The trim removed 5 bases at V and 5 bases at J, leaving 14 bases unmatched. The V gene's germline CDR1 is MDHEN and CDR2 SYDVKM. As DNA, the CDR3 is TGTGCCAGCAGTCCAAGACTAGCGGGAGGGTTTCCCTTCCACGAGCAGTACTTC. Its protein is CASSPRLAGGFPFHEQYF.

In its sample, this clonotype was seen a few times. This chain connects TRBV5-1 to TRBJ2-5; D unclear. The CDR3 has 14 amino acids. CDR1 is SGHRS, CDR2 YFSETQ, per germline. Trimming took 6 bases from V and 5 from J, leaving 17 bases between them. For the CDR3, the DNA is TGCGCCAGCAAGGACCAATCTCAAGGGGAGACCCAGTACTTC. This sequence encodes CASKDQSQGETQYF.

A single count supports this clonotype. This chain links TRBV6-1 with TRBJ2-1; D perhaps matches TRBD2 (7 bases). The CDR3 is 15 residues long. In germline, CDR1 is MNHNS, CDR2 SASEGT. V lost 6 bases and J 7 bases, leaving 19 bases between the germline ends. The CDR3 loop is CASSLGGVGRNEQFF. The CDR3 DNA sequence: TGTGCCAGCAGCCTGGGGGGCGTCGGGAGGAATGAGCAGTTCTTC.

A few counts support this clonotype. This rearrangement joins TRBV19 to TRBJ2-7; D uncertain. This CDR3 is built from 15 residues. Germline CDR1 is LNHDA and CDR2 is SQIVND (reference sequence). Trimming took 1 base from V and 4 from J, leaving 14 bases between them. CDR3 nucleotides: TGTGCCAGTAGTATAGGCTCCTCGGGTTGGTACGAGCAGTACTTC. Its translation is CASSIGSSGWYEQYF.

This clonotype was observed many times. The chain joins TRBV6-1 to TRBJ2-3; possibly TRBD1 for D (6 bases). The CDR3 is made up of 17 amino acids. Germline V gene sequence: CDR1 MNHNS, CDR2 SASEGT. With 5 bases removed from V and 2 bases from J, the gap between germline ends came to 20 bases. CDR3 in DNA: TGTGCCAGCAGTAAAGGCACCCCCCGGGACAACACAGATACGCAGTATTTT. It specifies CASSKGTPRDNTDTQYF.

The V gene is TRBV9, the J gene TRBJ2-2; 8 bases map to TRBD1. The trim removed 3 bases at V and 1 base at J, leaving 8 bases unmatched. The length of the CDR3 is 17 residues. The V gene's germline CDR1 is SGDLS and CDR2 YYNGEE. Written as DNA, the CDR3 is TGTGCCAGCAGCGAATTCCCCGGGACAGGGAACACCGGGGAGCTGTTTTTT. Residues: CASSEFPGTGNTGELFF.

This sequence joins TRBV5-1 and TRBJ1-5; D gene uncertain. The CDR3 covers 13 residues. The V end was cut by 5 bases, the J end by 5 bases, with 11 bases between. Germline values: CDR1 SGHRS, CDR2 YFSETQ. CDR3 region: CASRGSSDQPQHF. The CDR3 DNA follows: TGCGCCAGCAGGGGCAGCTCGGATCAGCCCCAGCATTTT.

This clonotype occurred many times. The chain combines TRBV20-1 with TRBJ2-1; TRBD2 agrees at 9 bases. Trimming cost V 1 base and J 8 bases; bases outside gene matches: 9. Per germline, CDR1 DFQATT and CDR2 SNEGSKA (reference sequence). CDR3 length equals 15 residues. The CDR3 coding sequence is TGCAGTGCTAGAGGGCTAGCGGGGAGCGCCGATGAGCAGTTCTTC. The encoded protein is CSARGLAGSADEQFF.

The chain carries TRBV6-1 and TRBJ2-7; tentative D call: TRBD1 (6 bases). The germline gives CDR1 MNHNS, CDR2 SASEGT. This CDR3 is 17 amino acids long. The V gene lost 6 bases and the J gene lost 4 bases, with 25 bases spanning the gap. CDR3 sequence: CASSSTPSQGNLYEQYF. The DNA for the CDR3 is TGTGCCAGCAGCTCTACCCCCTCCCAGGGGAATTTGTACGAGCAGTACTTC.

The chain links TRBV20-1 to TRBJ2-5, with D uncertain. The CDR3 is 10 residues long. Germline V CDR1 and CDR2: DFQATT, SNEGSKA (reference sequence). The germline V and J ends were trimmed by 1 base and 5 bases, with 2 bases remaining between them. In DNA, the CDR3 is TGCAGTGCTAGAGTGGAGACCCAGTACTTC. This codes for CSARVETQYF.

This clonotype came up many times. This chain links TRBV11-2 with TRBJ2-5, with TRBD2 matching over 7 bases. The germline V gene has CDR1 SGHAT and CDR2 FQNNGV. This CDR3 is 19 amino acids long. Losses at the gene ends were 0 bases for V and 4 bases for J; bases not matched to a gene: 17. CDR3: CASSLDLGLAVTLSETQYF. The CDR3 coding sequence is TGTGCCAGCAGCTTAGATCTAGGGCTAGCGGTCACGTTGTCAGAGACCCAGTACTTC.

This clonotype occurred many times. J is TRBJ1-1 and V is TRBV5-1; tentative D call: TRBD1 (6 bases). This CDR3 region has 15 residues. In germline, CDR1 is SGHRS, CDR2 YFSETQ. V was shortened by 0 bases and J by 1 base, with 10 bases between the two germline ends. The CDR3 nucleotides are TGCGCCAGCAGCTTGGTAGTACAGGGGAACACTGAAGCTTTCTTT. Protein product: CASSLVVQGNTEAFF.

This clonotype turned up a few times. This chain uses TRBV6-1 with TRBJ1-1; no clear D. Trimming stripped 6 bases from V and 2 bases from J, with 10 bases between. Germline loops: CDR1 MNHNS, CDR2 SASEGT. CDR3 length: 13 residues. CDR3 bases: TGTGCCAGCAGATCTCACCCTAACACTGAAGCTTTCTTT. Residues: CASRSHPNTEAFF.

The chain uses TRBV6-1 and TRBJ2-1, with unresolved D. The ends were cut back, 9 bases at V and 4 bases at J, with 13 bases in the middle. The CDR3 sequence is 13 residues long. From germline, CDR1 is MNHNS and CDR2 SASEGT. The DNA for the CDR3 is TGTGCCAGTAAGGACCAACCATACAATGAGCAGTTCTTC. Protein: CASKDQPYNEQFF.